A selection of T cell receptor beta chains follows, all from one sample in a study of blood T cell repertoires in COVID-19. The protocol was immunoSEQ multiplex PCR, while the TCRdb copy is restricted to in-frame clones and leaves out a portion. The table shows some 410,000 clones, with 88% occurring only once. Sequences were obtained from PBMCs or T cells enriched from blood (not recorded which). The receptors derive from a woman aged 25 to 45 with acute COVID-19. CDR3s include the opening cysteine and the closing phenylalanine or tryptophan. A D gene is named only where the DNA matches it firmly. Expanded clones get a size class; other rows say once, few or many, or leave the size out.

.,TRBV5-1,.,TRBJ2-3,TGCGCCAGCAGCTTGAATAGCGGCCTTAGCACAGATACGCAGTATTTT,CASSLNSGLSTDTQYF
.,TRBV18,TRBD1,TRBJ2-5,TGTGCCAGCTCACCCCACAGGGGGCTGGAGACCCAGTACTTC,CASSPHRGLETQYF
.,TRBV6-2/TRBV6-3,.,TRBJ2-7,TGTGCCAGCAGTTACTCGGAGTTTGGCGAGCAGTACTTC,CASSYSEFGEQYF
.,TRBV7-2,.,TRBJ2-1,TGTGCCAGCAGCTGGGATAGGACTCGGTCCTACAATGAGCAGTTCTTC,CASSWDRTRSYNEQFF
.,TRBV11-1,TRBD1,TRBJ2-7,TGTGCCAGCAGCGATAACCTGGACAGGGCCCACGAGCAGTACTTC,CASSDNLDRAHEQYF
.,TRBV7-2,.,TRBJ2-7,TGTGCCAGCAGCATAAATATAGCGTTATCCTACGAGCAGTACTTC,CASSINIALSYEQYF
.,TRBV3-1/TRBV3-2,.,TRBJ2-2,TGTGCCAGCAGCCAAGCGTCGTGGGCAGGGCTTAACACCGGGGAGCTGTTTTTT,CASSQASWAGLNTGELFF
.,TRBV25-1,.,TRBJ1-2,TGTGCCAGCAGTGAAGGACAGAACTATGGCTACACCTTC,CASSEGQNYGYTF
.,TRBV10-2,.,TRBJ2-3,TGCGCCAGCAGTGAGTCACCGGCAGGGCCAGATACGCAGTATTTT,CASSESPAGPDTQYF
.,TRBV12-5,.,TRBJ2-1,TGTGCTAGCAGGGTATCCCCCCACAATGAGCAGTTCTTC,CASRVSPHNEQFF
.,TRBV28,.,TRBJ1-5,TGTGCCAGCAGCCTCGTAACCGGGGGAAGCAATCAGCCCCAGCATTTT,CASSLVTGGSNQPQHF
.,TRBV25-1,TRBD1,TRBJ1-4,TGTGCCAGCAGTGAAGGACAGGGGAGAAATGAAAAACTGTTTTTT,CASSEGQGRNEKLFF
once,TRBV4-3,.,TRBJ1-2,TGCGCCAGCAGCCAATTCGTCTCCCTTACAGGGAGTGCCCTCTATGGCTACACCTTC,CASSQFVSLTGSALYGYTF
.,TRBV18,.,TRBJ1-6,TGTGCCAGCTCACCCCTGGGCGGGGACGGAAGCTCCTATAATTCACCCCTCCACTTT,CASSPLGGDGSSYNSPLHF
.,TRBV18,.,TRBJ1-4,TGTGCCAGCTCACCCCGCGGACAGAAATCAACTAATGAAAAACTGTTTTTT,CASSPRGQKSTNEKLFF
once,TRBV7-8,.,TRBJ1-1,TGTGCCAGCAGCTTGGGGGCAGAGATATTCATGAACACTGAAGCTTTCTTT,CASSLGAEIFMNTEAFF
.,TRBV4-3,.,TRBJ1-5,TGCGCCAGCTCGCAGGGTGTGAGTCAGCCCCAGCATTTT,CASSQGVSQPQHF
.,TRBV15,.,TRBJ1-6,TGTGCCACCAGCAGAGCCCGTGATAATTCACCCCTCCACTTT,CATSRARDNSPLHF
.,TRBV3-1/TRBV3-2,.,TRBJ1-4,TGTGCCAGCAGCCAAACCCAAGTGGACAGTGAAAAACTGTTTTTT,CASSQTQVDSEKLFF
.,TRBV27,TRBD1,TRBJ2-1,TGTGCCAGCAGTTCTGTACAGGGGGCTCCCAATGAGCAGTTCTTC,CASSSVQGAPNEQFF
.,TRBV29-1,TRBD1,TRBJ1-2,TGCAGCGTTGAAGACGAGGACAGGGTGACTGGCTACACCTTC,CSVEDEDRVTGYTF
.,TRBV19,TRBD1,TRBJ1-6,TGTGCCAGTAGTACCGGACAGGATAATTCACCCCTCCACTTT,CASSTGQDNSPLHF
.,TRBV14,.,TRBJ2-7,TGTGCCAGCAGCCGAAAGACAGGGGAGGGCGAGCAGTACTTC,CASSRKTGEGEQYF
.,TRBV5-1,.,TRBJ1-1,TGCGCCAGCAGCCAGGGGAACACTGAAGCTTTCTTT,CASSQGNTEAFF
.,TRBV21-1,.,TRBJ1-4,TGTGCCAGCAGCAAATCCCTTAGGACAGGCCCTTCAACTAATGAAAAACTGTTTTTT,CASSKSLRTGPSTNEKLFF
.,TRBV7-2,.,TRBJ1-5,TGTGCCAGCAGCTTAGCTCAGAATCAGCCCCAGCATTTT,CASSLAQNQPQHF
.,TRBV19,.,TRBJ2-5,TGTGCCACCAGGGGTTTTGGAGAGACCCAGTACTTC,CATRGFGETQYF
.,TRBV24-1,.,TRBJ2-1,TGTGCCACCAGTGACCCGACCGGGTACAATGAGCAGTTCTTC,CATSDPTGYNEQFF
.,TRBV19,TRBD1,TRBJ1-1,TGTGCCAGTCTGGACAGGGGGGTCACTGAAGCTTTCTTT,CASLDRGVTEAFF
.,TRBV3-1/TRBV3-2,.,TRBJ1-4,TGTGCCAGCAGCCAATCGGGGGTTAATGAAAAACTGTTTTTT,CASSQSGVNEKLFF
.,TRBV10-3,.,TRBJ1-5,TGTGCCATTGGGACACAGATAAGCAATCAGCCCCAGCATTTT,CAIGTQISNQPQHF
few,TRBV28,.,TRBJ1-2,TGTGCCAGCCTGAGCGGGGGGAACTATGGCTACACCTTC,CASLSGGNYGYTF
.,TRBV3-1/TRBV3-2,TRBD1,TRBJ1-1,TGTGCCAGCAGCCGTTTCAGGGGGGAGACTGAAGCTTTCTTT,CASSRFRGETEAFF
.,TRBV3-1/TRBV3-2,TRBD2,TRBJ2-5,TGTGCCAGCAGCCAAGAGAGGCGGACTAGCGGACAAGAGACCCAGTACTTC,CASSQERRTSGQETQYF
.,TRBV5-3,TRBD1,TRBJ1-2,TGTGCCAGAAGCTTAAGACAGGGGGCCAGGTTTGGCTACACCTTC,CARSLRQGARFGYTF
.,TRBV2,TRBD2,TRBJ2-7,TGTGCCGGGGGGGAGACCGCCCACGAGCAGTACTTC,CAGGETAHEQYF
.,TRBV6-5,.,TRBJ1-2,TGTGCCAGCCTTAAGTCACAGGCCCATGGCTACACCTTC,CASLKSQAHGYTF
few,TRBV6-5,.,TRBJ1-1,TGTGCCAGCAGGAAGGACGGGGTCACTGAAGCTTTCTTT,CASRKDGVTEAFF
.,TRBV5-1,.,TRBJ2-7,TGCGCCAGCAGCTTAACGGGTAGGGGTCTTTACGAGCAGTACTTC,CASSLTGRGLYEQYF
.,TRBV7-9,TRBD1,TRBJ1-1,TGTGCCAGCAGCACCCGGACAGGGACTGAAGCTTTCTTT,CASSTRTGTEAFF
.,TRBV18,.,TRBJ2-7,TGTGCCAGCTCACCACGGGAGCGACCCCCCGAGCAGTACTTC,CASSPRERPPEQYF
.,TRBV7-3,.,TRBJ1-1,TGTGCCAGCAGCCTCCGAGCCCGGGGGAGGGGAAACACTGAAGCTTTCTTT,CASSLRARGRGNTEAFF
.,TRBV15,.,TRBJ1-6,TGTGCCACCAGCAGAGTTTCGAATTCACCCCTCCACTTT,CATSRVSNSPLHF
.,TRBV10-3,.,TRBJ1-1,TGTGCCATCAGTAGGGGAGGCAGGCACACTGAAGCTTTCTTT,CAISRGGRHTEAFF